This T cell receptor beta chain originates from a study of blood T cell repertoires in COVID-19. The wider study: T cells, B-cell-depleted T cells, or PBMCs provided the cDNA or gDNA that served as material.

The CDR3 has 15 residues. V shed 2 bases, J shed 8 bases, and the junction held 8 bases outside the gene matches. Germline CDR1 and CDR2: SGHVS and FQNEAQ. Original processing notes: Amplification of reference gene primers was used by the study to estimate nucleated cell counts. The repertoire was sequenced with immunoSEQ multiplex PCR; TCRdb's copy has only in-frame clones and lacks some. The V and J calls and the clone size are those of that table, but D and trimming were determined from the DNA. The sample records about 65,000 clones, 90% to 95% being singletons. V and J are TRBV7-8 and TRBJ1-4; TRBD1 matches at 7 bases. The source is a man in his 70s with active COVID-19. Sequencing was carried out using peripheral blood. The CDR3 sequence: CASSLSPTGFEKLFF. As DNA, the CDR3 is TGTGCCAGCAGCTTATCTCCGACAGGGTTCGAAAAACTGTTTTTT. Full variable domain (remainder filled in from reference TRBV7-8 and TRBJ1-4): GAGVSQSPRYKVAKRGQDVALRCDPISGHVSLFWYQQALGQGPEFLTYFQNEAQLDKSGLPSDRFFAERPEGSVSTLKIQRTQQEDSAVYLCASSLSPTGFEKLFFGSGTQLSVL.